These 29 T cell receptor beta chains were all obtained from the same sample, sequenced in a study of chemoradiotherapy in HPV16-positive cancers. The assay was immunoSEQ multiplex PCR, and TCRdb's table has in-frame clones only and misses some. The sample lists around 40,000 clones, roughly 77% occurring once. Sequencing was performed on blood, taken from a patient who underwent chemoradiotherapy. These receptors came from a human donor with HPV-associated anogenital cancer.

This clone is categorized as medium-sized (0.01 to 0.1%). The chain has TRBV14 and TRBJ2-7; 8 bases align to TRBD1. CDR3 length: 15 amino acids. Germline CDR1 SGHDN, CDR2 FVKESK. V lost 5 bases to trimming and J lost 2 bases; unmatched junction nucleotides: 8. For the CDR3, the DNA is TGTGCCAGCAGCTTCGGACAGGGTACAACCTACGAGCAGTACTTC. It specifies CASSFGQGTTYEQYF.

Here the CDR3 reads CASSLLQRGKDQPQHF. CDR3 in DNA: TGTGCCAGCAGTTTACTCCAGCGGGGGAAGGATCAGCCCCAGCATTTT. The chain has TRBV28 and TRBJ1-5, with a possible D match to TRBD1 (5 bases). The V gene's germline CDR1 is MDHEN and CDR2 SYDVKM. V was clipped by 2 bases and J by 5 bases, with 16 bases between them. The CDR3 has 16 residues.

This chain joins TRBV9 and TRBJ1-2, with D perhaps TRBD1 (5 bases). Germline loops: CDR1 SGDLS, CDR2 YYNGEE. Trimming left V 0 bases short and J 4 bases short, with 7 bases between. The CDR3 has 13 residues. CDR3 sequence: CASSVATGYGYTF. The CDR3 DNA sequence: TGTGCCAGCAGCGTAGCAACAGGCTATGGCTACACCTTC.

This chain joins TRBV27 and TRBJ1-2, with D perhaps matching TRBD1 (6 bases). Germline V gene lookup returns CDR1 MNHEY and CDR2 SMNVEV (reference sequence). The CDR3 runs 14 residues. The V end was cut by 4 bases, the J end by 2 bases, with 11 bases between. The CDR3 loop is CASSYQGSNYGYTF. The CDR3 DNA reads TGTGCCAGCAGTTATCAGGGGAGCAACTATGGCTACACCTTC.

The rearrangement uses TRBV29-1 and TRBJ1-1; tentative D call: TRBD1 (5 bases). The CDR3 runs 11 residues. Trimming left V 4 bases short and J 3 bases short, with 6 bases between. Per germline, CDR1 SQVTM and CDR2 ANQGSEA. CDR3 coding DNA: TGCAGCGTTGGGGGGGACACTGAAGCTTTCTTT. Protein: CSVGGDTEAFF. Looking up the rest from reference TRBV29-1 and TRBJ1-1 gives the full variable domain: SAVISQKPSRDICQRGTSLTIQCQVDSQVTMMFWYRQQPGQSLTLIATANQGSEATYESGFVIDKFPISRPNLTFSTLTVSNMSPEDSSIYLCSVGGDTEAFFGQGTRLTVV.

This chain connects TRBV2 to TRBJ1-5; weak D call: TRBD1 (5 bases). Trimming pared 7 bases from V and 6 bases from J, leaving 16 bases between. This CDR3 has 14 amino acids. CDR1 is SNHLY, CDR2 FYNNEI, per germline. This chain's CDR3 is CASIQGGAGQPQHF. The CDR3, as DNA: TGTGCCAGCATCCAGGGAGGGGCGGGTCAGCCCCAGCATTTT.

The V and J genes are TRBV11-2 and TRBJ2-2; D is undetermined. The CDR3 loop spans 13 amino acids. Germline CDR1 and CDR2: SGHAT and FQNNGV. Trimming shortened V by 5 bases and J by 3 bases, and 7 bases separated the two germline ends. The chain's CDR3 is CASSPIYTGELFF. The CDR3 nucleotides are TGTGCCAGCAGCCCAATCTACACCGGGGAGCTGTTTTTT.

This chain connects TRBV19 to TRBJ1-2; D gene ambiguous. CDR3 length equals 12 residues. Germline-derived CDR1 and CDR2 are LNHDA and SQIVND (reference sequence). V was pared by 5 bases and J by 6 bases, with 10 bases between. For the CDR3, the DNA is TGTGCCAGTAGTGTTCGTTGGGATGGCTACACCTTC. Encoded protein: CASSVRWDGYTF.

The J gene is TRBJ2-7, the V gene TRBV7-2; 7 bases line up with TRBD1. The CDR3 loop spans 14 amino acids. Germline CDR1 reads SGHTA; CDR2 reads FQGNSA. Trimming at V came to 5 bases and at J to 5 bases, leaving 9 bases not matched to a gene. The CDR3 region has the DNA TGTGCCAGCAGCCCACTGGGGACAGTGGACGAGCAGTACTTC. Amino acid sequence: CASSPLGTVDEQYF.

The chain recombines TRBV5-6 with TRBJ1-5; D is perhaps TRBD1 (5 bases). Trimming removed 1 base from V and 6 bases from J, with 14 bases in between. Germline V gene lookup returns CDR1 SGHDT and CDR2 YYEEEE. The CDR3 runs 15 residues. In DNA, the CDR3 is TGTGCCAGCAGCTTGACCGGGGGACGTGGTCAGCCCCAGCATTTT. Encoded protein: CASSLTGGRGQPQHF.

The V call is TRBV7-9, the J call TRBJ1-2; a weak D match, TRBD1 (6 bases). CDR1 is SEHNR, CDR2 FQNEAQ, per germline (reference sequence). CDR3 length equals 14 residues. The V end was cut by 3 bases, the J end by 3 bases, with 11 bases between. The CDR3 here is CASSFWTVHYGYTF. In DNA form, the CDR3 reads TGTGCCAGCAGCTTCTGGACAGTTCACTATGGCTACACCTTC.

In its sample, this clone was seen a few times. The gene calls are TRBV13 and TRBJ2-1, with TRBD2 matching over 7 bases. V trimming: 5 bases; J trimming: 7 bases; junction bases outside the gene matches: 14. Germline CDR1 reads PRHDT; CDR2 reads FYEKMQ (reference sequence). The CDR3 loop spans 16 amino acids. CDR3 sequence (DNA): TGTGCCAGCAGCCCGACCACTTTGCGGGGGTTAAATGAGCAGTTCTTC. Translated: CASSPTTLRGLNEQFF.

The chain is built from TRBV10-2 and TRBJ2-1; D is undetermined. The CDR3 is 13 amino acids. Trimming stripped 9 bases from V and 8 bases from J, with 17 bases between. Per germline, CDR1 WSHSY and CDR2 SAAADI. CDR3 coding DNA: TGCGCCAGTCAGATTGGCAATTCGGATGAGCAGTTCTTC. Its translation: CASQIGNSDEQFF.

CDR3 sequence: CASSRTSDTQYF. In DNA form, the CDR3 reads TGTGCCAGCAGCCGCACCAGCGATACGCAGTATTTT. This chain uses TRBV7-3 with TRBJ2-3; D not certain. Looked up from germline, CDR1 is SGHTA and CDR2 is FQGTGA. The V gene lost 5 bases and the J gene lost 6 bases, with 9 bases spanning the gap. The CDR3 is made up of 12 amino acids.

In nucleotides, the CDR3 is TGTGCCAGTAGTTGGAGCCTCCGCGATTCACCCCTCCACTTT. This codes for CASSWSLRDSPLHF. The rearrangement links TRBV19 to TRBJ1-6, with D unclear. The CDR3 length is 14 residues. Trimming cost V 5 bases and J 8 bases, with 13 bases left between them. From germline, CDR1 is LNHDA and CDR2 SQIVND (reference sequence).

This clone was counted a few times. J is TRBJ1-1 and V is TRBV18; D gene uncertain. The CDR3 is made up of 15 amino acids. CDR1 is KGHSH and CDR2 is LQKENI in the germline V gene. Trimming took 3 bases from V and 3 from J, leaving 14 bases between them. The DNA of the CDR3 is TGTGCCAGCTCACCCATGCGGGGTAAGGACACTGAAGCTTTCTTT. Protein product: CASSPMRGKDTEAFF.

The J gene is TRBJ2-7, the V gene TRBV5-1; 8 positions match TRBD1. V lost 0 bases, J lost 2 bases, and 16 bases stayed unmatched. Germline CDR1 is SGHRS and CDR2 is YFSETQ. This CDR3 has 19 residues. This CDR3 is CASSLGLTTGAKGTYEQYF. CDR3 nucleotides: TGCGCCAGCAGCTTGGGCCTAACGACAGGGGCTAAGGGTACCTACGAGCAGTACTTC.

CDR3 sequence: CASSLVSNQPQHF. CDR3 coding DNA: TGTGCCAGCAGCTTAGTGAGCAATCAGCCCCAGCATTTT. V gene TRBV7-9 combines with J gene TRBJ1-5, with D hard to call. CDR3 length equals 13 residues. Trimming pared 1 base from V and 1 base from J, leaving 2 bases between. Germline CDR1 and CDR2: SEHNR and FQNEAQ (reference sequence).

This chain connects TRBV19 to TRBJ2-7; 7 bases align to TRBD1. The CDR3 spans 15 residues. Germline V gene data show CDR1 as LNHDA and CDR2 as SQIVND (reference sequence). The V segment lost 2 bases and the J segment 0 bases; nucleotides outside the gene matches: 4. The CDR3 bases are TGTGCCAGTAGTATACCGGGACAGTCCTCCTACGAGCAGTACTTC. It translates to CASSIPGQSSYEQYF.

The chain carries TRBV2 and TRBJ1-1; perhaps TRBD1 as D (5 bases). Looked up from germline, CDR1 is SNHLY and CDR2 is FYNNEI. V lost 7 bases and J 4 bases, leaving 13 bases between the germline ends. The CDR3 has 13 amino acids. The CDR3: CASTRSGGTEAFF. The CDR3 DNA is TGTGCCAGCACCAGGTCGGGGGGCACTGAAGCTTTCTTT. Based on the CDR3 plus reference TRBV2 and TRBJ1-1, the full variable domain is EPEVTQTPSHQVTQMGQEVILRCVPISNHLYFYWYRQILGQKVEFLVSFYNNEISEKSEIFDDQFSVERPDGSNFTLKIRSTKLEDSAMYFCASTRSGGTEAFFGQGTRLTVV.

The chain carries TRBV7-9 and TRBJ1-4; D is possibly TRBD1 (5 bases). Between the trimmed V and J ends, which lost 7 bases and 8 bases, there was a span of 20 bases. Germline V gene sequence: CDR1 SEHNR, CDR2 FQNEAQ (reference sequence). The CDR3 is made up of 15 amino acids. The CDR3 is CASTPHRGEEEKLFF. The CDR3 DNA sequence: TGTGCCAGCACCCCGCATCGGGGGGAGGAGGAAAAACTGTTTTTT. The whole variable domain, filled in from reference TRBV7-9 and TRBJ1-4, reads DTGVSQNPRHKITKRGQNVTFRCDPISEHNRLYWYRQTLGQGPEFLTYFQNEAQLEKSRLLSDRFSAERPKGSFSTLEIQRTEQGDSAMYLCASTPHRGEEEKLFFGSGTQLSVL.

This clone was seen a single time. The V gene is TRBV29-1, the J gene TRBJ1-3; 7 bases agree with TRBD1. From germline, CDR1 is SQVTM and CDR2 ANQGSEA. This CDR3 comprises 14 residues. The V and J ends lost 8 bases and 0 bases, in that order; junction bases with no gene match: 7. The CDR3 reads CSITTGSSGNTIYF. The CDR3 nucleotides are TGCAGCATCACGACAGGGAGCTCTGGAAACACCATATATTTT.

The CDR3 sequence: CASSTTGHYGYTF. In nucleotides, the CDR3 is TGTGCCAGCTCAACGACAGGGCACTATGGCTACACCTTC. This rearrangement joins TRBV18 to TRBJ1-2; 7 bases align to TRBD1. The CDR3 extends over 13 amino acids. V shed 5 bases, J shed 3 bases, and the junction held 3 bases outside the gene matches. CDR1 and CDR2 (germline): KGHSH, LQKENI.

The chain carries TRBV4-1 and TRBJ2-7; 10 positions match TRBD2. This CDR3 spans 15 amino acids. Germline CDR1 is MGHRA and CDR2 is YSYEKL. V trimming: 1 base; J trimming: 4 bases; junction bases outside the gene matches: 4. CDR3 DNA sequence: TGCGCCAGCAGCCAAGGTAGCGGGGGGCAGTACGAGCAGTACTTC. This sequence encodes CASSQGSGGQYEQYF.

The V gene is TRBV6-1, the J gene TRBJ2-3, with 8 positions matching TRBD2. The CDR3 loop spans 15 amino acids. Germline CDR1 is MNHNS and CDR2 is SASEGT. V lost 4 bases, J lost 2 bases, and 5 bases stayed unmatched. CDR3 nucleotide sequence: TGTGCCAGCAGTGTCGGGGGGGGGTTCACAGATACGCAGTATTTT. Translated, it gives CASSVGGGFTDTQYF.

CDR3 amino acids: CAIERPPEAFF. In DNA, the CDR3 is TGTGCCATCGAACGCCCCCCAGAAGCTTTCTTT. This chain connects TRBV10-3 to TRBJ1-1; D unclear. This CDR3 contains 11 residues. Trimming removed 8 bases from V and 8 bases from J, with 12 bases in between. CDR1 is ENHRY and CDR2 is SYGVKD in the germline V gene.

The rearrangement uses TRBV4-3 and TRBJ2-7; no firm D call. V was trimmed by 0 bases and J by 6 bases, leaving 9 bases between them. CDR3 length: 13 amino acids. Looked up from germline, CDR1 is LGHNA and CDR2 is YSLEER. In DNA form, the CDR3 reads TGCGCCAGCAGCCAAGATTGGGGTTTCGAGCAGTACTTC. Its protein is CASSQDWGFEQYF.

CDR3 nucleotides: TGCGCCAGCAGCTTGGCCGACCGCACAGATACGCAGTATTTT. Residues: CASSLADRTDTQYF. The chain carries TRBV5-1 and TRBJ2-3, with D uncertain. The V end was cut by 0 bases, the J end by 1 base, with 6 bases between. Per germline, CDR1 SGHRS and CDR2 YFSETQ. The CDR3 has 14 amino acids.

The chain is built from TRBV20-1 and TRBJ1-1; 8 nucleotides agree with TRBD1. V was clipped by 4 bases and J by 6 bases; unmatched bases: 1. This CDR3 comprises 11 residues. Per the germline V gene, CDR1 is DFQATT and CDR2 is SNEGSKA (reference sequence). The CDR3 region is CSATGGPEAFF. The CDR3, as DNA: TGCAGTGCTACAGGGGGCCCTGAAGCTTTCTTT.